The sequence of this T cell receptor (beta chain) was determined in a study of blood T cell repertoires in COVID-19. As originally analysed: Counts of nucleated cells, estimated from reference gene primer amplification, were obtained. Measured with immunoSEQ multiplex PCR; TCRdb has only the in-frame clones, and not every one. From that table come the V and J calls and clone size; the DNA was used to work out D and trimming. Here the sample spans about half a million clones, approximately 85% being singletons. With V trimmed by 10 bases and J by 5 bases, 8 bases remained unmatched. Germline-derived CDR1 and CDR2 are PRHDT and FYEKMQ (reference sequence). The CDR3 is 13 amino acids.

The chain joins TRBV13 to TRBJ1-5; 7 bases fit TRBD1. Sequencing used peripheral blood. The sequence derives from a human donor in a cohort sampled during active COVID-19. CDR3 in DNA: TGTGCCACGGGAGACAGGGCTCATCAGCCCCAGCATTTT. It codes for CATGDRAHQPQHF.